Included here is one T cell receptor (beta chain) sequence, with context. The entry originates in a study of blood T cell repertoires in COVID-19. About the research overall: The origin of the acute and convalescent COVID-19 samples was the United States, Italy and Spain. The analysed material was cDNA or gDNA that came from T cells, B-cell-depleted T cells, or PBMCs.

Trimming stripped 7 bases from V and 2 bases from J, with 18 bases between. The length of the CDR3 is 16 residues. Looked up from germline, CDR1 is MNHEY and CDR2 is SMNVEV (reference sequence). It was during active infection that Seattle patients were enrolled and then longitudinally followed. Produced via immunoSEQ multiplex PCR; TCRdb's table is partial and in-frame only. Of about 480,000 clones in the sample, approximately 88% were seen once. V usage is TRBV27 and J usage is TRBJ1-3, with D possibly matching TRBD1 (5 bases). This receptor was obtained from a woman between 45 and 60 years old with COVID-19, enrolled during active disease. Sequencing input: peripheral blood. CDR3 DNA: TGTGCCAGCATGCGCTTCCAGGGTAACGCTGGAAACACCATATATTTT. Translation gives CASMRFQGNAGNTIYF.